Following are 12 T cell receptor beta chains from one sample sequenced in a study of PD-1 blockade in classical Hodgkin lymphoma. The data were produced by immunoSEQ multiplex PCR, yet TCRdb's version contains in-frame clones alone and is incomplete. The table records approximately 99,000 clones, about 89% of them present only once. With no exception, relapse followed autologous stem cell transplantation in all patients, and brentuximab vedotin exposure varied. The specimen was peripheral blood mononuclear cells (PBMCs), collected before the second cycle of nivolumab. These receptors came from a human donor with classical Hodgkin lymphoma.

This sequence joins TRBV7-2 and TRBJ2-1; a weak D match, TRBD1 (5 bases). Trimming removed 2 bases from V and 1 base from J, with 15 bases in between. From germline, CDR1 is SGHTA and CDR2 FQGNSA. The CDR3 loop spans 17 amino acids. CDR3 sequence: CASSLRLPGFSYNEQFF. CDR3 DNA sequence: TGTGCCAGCAGCTTAAGACTCCCAGGGTTTTCCTACAATGAGCAGTTCTTC. Supplemented by reference TRBV7-2 and TRBJ2-1, the full variable domain reads GAGVSQSPSNKVTEKGKDVELRCDPISGHTALYWYRQSLGQGLEFLIYFQGNSAPDKSGLPSDRFSAERTGGSVSTLTIQRTQQEDSAVYLCASSLRLPGFSYNEQFFGPGTRLTVL.

V gene TRBV18 combines with J gene TRBJ1-1; TRBD1 is a possible D gene (6 bases). Germline assignment: CDR1 KGHSH and CDR2 LQKENI. The CDR3 consists of 12 residues. V lost 4 bases and J 7 bases, leaving 10 bases between the germline ends. In nucleotides, the CDR3 is TGTGCCAGCTCACGCGGGACAAGTGAAGCTTTCTTT. As protein: CASSRGTSEAFF.

The chain uses TRBV18 and TRBJ1-3; no clear D. The CDR3 runs 12 residues. V lost 2 bases and J 4 bases, leaving 3 bases between the germline ends. CDR1 and CDR2 from the germline V gene are KGHSH and LQKENI. The CDR3 loop reads CASSPRGNTIYF. DNA of the CDR3: TGTGCCAGCTCACCAAGGGGAAACACCATATATTTT.

V gene TRBV19 combines with J gene TRBJ2-1; 10 nucleotides line up with TRBD2. This CDR3 spans 15 amino acids. Looked up from germline, CDR1 is LNHDA and CDR2 is SQIVND (reference sequence). With 6 bases clipped from V and 6 bases from J, the junction kept 8 bases outside the gene matches. CDR3: CASRSRASGSNEQFF. CDR3 in DNA: TGTGCCAGTAGATCTCGGGCTAGCGGGAGCAATGAGCAGTTCTTC.

This rearrangement joins TRBV7-2 to TRBJ2-7; 9 bases agree with TRBD2. Per germline, CDR1 SGHTA and CDR2 FQGNSA. The CDR3 has 16 residues. J lost 0 bases, V lost 4 bases, and 7 bases had no gene match. The CDR3 DNA reads as TGTGCCAGCAGCTCGAGGGCTAGCGGGGCCTCCTACGAGCAGTACTTC. Its protein is CASSSRASGASYEQYF.

This clone was seen a few times. The chain joins TRBV30 to TRBJ1-1; no definite D call. Deletions cut 4 bases from V and 0 bases from J, with 6 bases between. The CDR3 loop spans 12 amino acids. Looked up from germline, CDR1 is GTSNPN and CDR2 is SVGIG (reference sequence). CDR3 protein: CAWISLNTEAFF. CDR3 DNA sequence: TGTGCCTGGATTTCTCTGAACACTGAAGCTTTCTTT. The full variable domain, rest sourced from reference TRBV30 and TRBJ1-1, is SQTIHQWPATLVQPVGSPLSLECTVEGTSNPNLYWYRQAAGRGLQLLFYSVGIGQISSEVPQNLSASRPQDRQFILSSKKLLLSDSGFYLCAWISLNTEAFFGQGTRLTVV.

This sequence joins TRBV5-6 and TRBJ2-1; TRBD2 matches at 12 bases. The CDR3 extends over 16 amino acids. J was trimmed by 8 bases and V by 1 base; bases with no gene match: 7. Germline values: CDR1 SGHDT, CDR2 YYEEEE. This CDR3 reads CASSLMTSGSSYEQFF. The CDR3 coding sequence is TGTGCCAGCAGCTTGATGACTAGCGGGAGTAGTTATGAGCAGTTCTTC.

CDR3 bases: TGTGCCAGCAGTTTATCTGGGGGGACTGTTAATCAGCCCCAGCATTTT. Translating it yields CASSLSGGTVNQPQHF. V is TRBV27 and J is TRBJ1-5, with D tentatively TRBD1 (5 bases). V lost 0 bases, J lost 4 bases, and 13 bases lay in between. The CDR3 is made up of 16 amino acids. Germline V gene sequence: CDR1 MNHEY, CDR2 SMNVEV (reference sequence).

The chain couples TRBV6-5 to TRBJ2-5; possibly TRBD2 for D (5 bases). Per the germline V gene, CDR1 is MNHEY and CDR2 is SVGAGI. CDR3 length: 15 amino acids. Trimming left V 7 bases short and J 2 bases short, with 17 bases between. CDR3 sequence reads: CASIPSRGMQETQYF. CDR3 DNA sequence: TGTGCCAGCATCCCATCTAGAGGGATGCAAGAGACCCAGTACTTC.

The rearrangement uses TRBV19 and TRBJ1-3, with D maybe TRBD1 (5 bases). From germline, CDR1 is LNHDA and CDR2 SQIVND (reference sequence). The ends were cut back, 7 bases at V and 2 bases at J, with 15 bases in the middle. The CDR3 extends over 15 amino acids. CDR3 sequence (DNA): TGTGCCAGTAAATGGGGCAGAGGGGCTGGAAACACCATATATTTT. Its translation: CASKWGRGAGNTIYF. Supplemented by reference TRBV19 and TRBJ1-3, the full variable domain reads DGGITQSPKYLFRKEGQNVTLSCEQNLNHDAMYWYRQDPGQGLRLIYYSQIVNDFQKGDIAEGYSVSREKKESFPLTVTSAQKNPTAFYLCASKWGRGAGNTIYFGEGSWLTVV.

The chain combines TRBV28 with TRBJ1-4; TRBD1 aligns across 8 bases. There are 14 residues in the CDR3. Germline-derived CDR1 and CDR2 are MDHEN and SYDVKM. The V gene end was trimmed by 6 bases and the J gene end by 8 bases; junction bases not matched to a gene: 8. DNA of the CDR3: TGTGCCAGCAGCCTGGACAGGGACGGGGAAAAACTGTTTTTT. Translated: CASSLDRDGEKLFF. Combining the CDR3 with reference TRBV28 and TRBJ1-4 gives the whole variable domain DVKVTQSSRYLVKRTGEKVFLECVQDMDHENMFWYRQDPGLGLRLIYFSYDVKMKEKGDIPEGYSVSREKKERFSLILESASTNQTSMYLCASSLDRDGEKLFFGSGTQLSVL.

The chain couples TRBV19 to TRBJ1-4, with no clear D. Between the trimmed V and J ends, which lost 7 bases and 4 bases, there was a span of 13 bases. This CDR3 spans 14 amino acids. Germline V gene sequence: CDR1 LNHDA, CDR2 SQIVND (reference sequence). CDR3 sequence (DNA): TGTGCCAGTACGCGGCGGGCCCTTAATGAAAAACTGTTTTTT. Translation gives CASTRRALNEKLFF.